The present T cell receptor beta chain was sequenced within a study of T-cell reconstitution after alpha-beta-depleted transplantation in children. Study-wide results and limits: TCRbeta diversity was high at day 60 in some patients (a result of surviving recipient T cells and thymic progenitors). Newly produced T cells mostly accounted for T-cell counts and diversity one year post-transplant. Reportedly, alpha-beta T cells present about two months post-transplant originated from several hundred expanded clones of graft origin.

During its preparation, the TCRbeta library received unique molecular identifiers. TCRdb analysed the PCR reads with MiXCR anew, one entry per CDR3 protein. The sample includes hundreds of thousands of distinct CDR3 sequences, about 17% of them seen just once. This clonotype was recorded many times. What it recognizes is unknown. The CDR3 runs to 15 residues. V dropped 3 bases and J dropped 5 bases, with 14 bases sitting between them. Germline V CDR1 and CDR2: ENHRY, SYGVKD. V gene TRBV10-3 combines with J gene TRBJ2-1; D remains ambiguous. This material consisted of PBMCs, mostly from graft donor cells, taken 360 days after TCRalphabeta/CD19-depleted stem cell transplant. The sequence was obtained from a male patient under 10 years old who had a stem cell transplant for acute lymphoblastic leukemia, so the T cells may come from the graft donor. CDR3 protein: CAISDPSASDNEQFF. CDR3 coding DNA: TGTGCCATCAGTGACCCCTCAGCTTCTGACAATGAGCAGTTCTTC.